This T cell receptor (beta chain) stems from a study of blood T cell repertoires in COVID-19. Study summary: Sample material is recorded as cDNA or gDNA derived from T cells, B-cell-depleted T cells, or PBMCs.

Assay: immunoSEQ multiplex PCR; the TCRdb copy retains only in-frame clones and omits some. The sample has 90,000 to 150,000 clones, roughly three quarters seen once. Trimming took 8 bases from V and 8 from J; bases not matched to a gene: 9. Looked up from germline, CDR1 is GTSNPN and CDR2 is SVGIG (reference sequence). The CDR3 totals 13 residues. Sequenced material: peripheral blood. The receptor was isolated from a human donor in a cohort sampled during active COVID-19. This sequence joins TRBV30 and TRBJ1-2, with TRBD1 identical over 12 bases. CDR3 coding DNA: TGTGCCGGGGGACAGGGGGCGAGGGAAGGCTACACCTTC. Translation: CAGGQGAREGYTF.